This T cell receptor (beta chain) stems from a study of CD8+ T cells in alopecia areata. Study in general: Patients received oral tofacitinib, 5 to 10 mg twice daily, for moderate-to-severe alopecia areata. Study results and caveats: Numerous expanded lesional clones remained in scalp and blood during tofacitinib. Tofacitinib significantly reduced both scalp clonality and expanded CD8+ clones among the top 100.

Germline loops: CDR1 LGHNA, CDR2 YNFKEQ. This CDR3 contains 15 residues. Trimming removed 3 bases at V and 5 bases at J, with 13 bases between. Sequencing relied on a cDNA template that was reverse transcribed from extracted RNA. The method was immunoSEQ multiplex PCR; TCRdb's version includes in-frame clones alone and lacks a portion of them. This table holds about 190,000 clones, roughly three fifths found once. The treatment here: oral pan-JAK inhibitor, 5-10 mg twice daily. There are a few counts of this clone. Its target is unknown. This chain connects TRBV4-2 to TRBJ2-2, with D possibly TRBD1 on 6 matching bases. This sample comprised CD4+ T cells sorted from blood, obtained at week 4, from a patient treated with tofacitinib. The receptor's source is a human donor with alopecia areata. The DNA for the CDR3 is TGTGCCAGCAGCCATGCCTCTCAGGGGACCGGGGAGCTGTTTTTT. This translates into CASSHASQGTGELFF.